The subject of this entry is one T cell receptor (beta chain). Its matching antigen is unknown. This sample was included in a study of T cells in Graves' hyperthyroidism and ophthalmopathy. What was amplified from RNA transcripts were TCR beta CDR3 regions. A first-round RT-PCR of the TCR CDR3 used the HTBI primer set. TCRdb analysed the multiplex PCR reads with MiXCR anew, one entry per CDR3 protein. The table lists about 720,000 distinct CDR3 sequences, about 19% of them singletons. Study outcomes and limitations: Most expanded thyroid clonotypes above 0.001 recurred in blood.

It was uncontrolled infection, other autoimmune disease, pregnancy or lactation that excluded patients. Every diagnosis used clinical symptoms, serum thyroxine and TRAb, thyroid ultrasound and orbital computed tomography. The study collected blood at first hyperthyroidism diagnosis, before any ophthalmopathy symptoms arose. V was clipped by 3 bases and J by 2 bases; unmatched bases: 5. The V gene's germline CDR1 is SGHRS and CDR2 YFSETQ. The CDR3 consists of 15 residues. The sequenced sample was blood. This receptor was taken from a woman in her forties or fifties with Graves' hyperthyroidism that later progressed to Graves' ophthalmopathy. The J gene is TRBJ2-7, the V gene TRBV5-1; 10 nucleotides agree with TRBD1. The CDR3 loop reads CASSSGQGIAYEQYF. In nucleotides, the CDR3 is TGCGCCAGCAGCTCGGGACAGGGGATCGCCTACGAGCAGTACTTC.